This T cell receptor (beta chain) was found in a study of CD8+ T cells in alopecia areata (dated by TCRdb to 2016 to 2018). For the study in its entirety: Treated patients were enrolled in an open-label pilot trial of oral tofacitinib at 5 to 10 mg twice daily for moderate-to-severe alopecia areata. The SALT score, which quantifies the percentage of affected scalp surface area, was used to measure disease severity in treated patients. Biopsies were taken from tofacitinib-treated patients at baseline and again at 4 and 24 weeks into treatment, and several of those patients also had a later scalp biopsy. Scalp clonality was compared across normal scalp (n=4), patchy alopecia areata scalp (n=8), and alopecia totalis/universalis scalp (n=8). The study used high-throughput TCRbeta sequencing to examine T cell clonal expansion in alopecia areata, in both the C3H/HeJ mouse model and human patients. Patients stayed on tofacitinib for 6 to 18 months and then had 6 months of follow-up off drug so that delayed response and recurrence could be assessed. Human TCRbeta sequencing covered scalp tissue and sorted CD4+ and CD8+ peripheral blood T cells from patchy and totalis/universalis alopecia areata patients and healthy controls. RNA was extracted with the PAXgene miRNA kit for fixed scalp, the miRNeasy kit for PBMCs, and the RNeasy kit for mouse skin. TCRbeta CDR3 regions were amplified by immunoSEQ multiplex PCR using 35 Vbeta forward and 13 Jbeta reverse primers.

The CDR3 covers 10 residues, taking in both the cysteine and the phenylalanine. Left in the record is the CDR3 DNA by itself, 30 bases read in frame from the first base. Trimming at the junction amounts to 7 bases on V and 4 bases on J, and the germline ends lie 4 bases apart. The germline V gene supplies CDR1 SNHLY and CDR2 FYNNEI. Worth noting for this clone: Its binding antigen is unknown. There are no base qualities to consult, and no much larger clone falls within one base.

Library prep was done by the immunoSEQ multiplex PCR assay. RNA was extracted from all samples and reverse transcribed into cDNA as template for TCR sequencing. SuperScript III was used for first-strand cDNA synthesis, primed with a 2:1 mix of oligo-dT and random hexamers. Amplification bias was assessed with a synthetic immune receptor repertoire, and residual bias was removed computationally. On the authors' methods: Raw reads were preprocessed for error removal, and CDR3 was defined according to IMGT conventions as running from the conserved cysteine to phenylalanine. Clonality was calculated as 1 minus Shannon entropy normalized by log2 of the number of productive unique TCRs. Scalp TCRbeta sequences were cross-referenced with sorted blood CD4 and CD8 repertoires so that the CD4 or CD8 identity of scalp clones could be inferred. Held by TCRdb, this immuneACCESS table contains in-frame sequences only and omits some clones. Under half of the omission traces to an unresolved V gene where checked; the cause of the rest is unknown. The V and J calls and clone size come from that table; D and trimming were worked out from the DNA. The sample table contains roughly 180,000 clones; only one count was recorded for 50% to 60% of them. The ten largest account for 3% to 3.5% of the sample.

Findings and caveats that apply to the study as a whole: Because the treated cohort was small and included a single nonresponder, larger studies are needed to assess links between baseline CD8+ expansion and response. During tofacitinib treatment, many expanded lesional clones remained in scalp and blood, and this persistence may partly explain relapse after treatment is stopped. Compared with normal scalp, lesional scalp, particularly in alopecia totalis/universalis, had higher clonality and more expanded CD8+ clones, which suggests antigenic drive. Compared with mice, TCR sequences shared between patients were less clear, possibly partly because of HLA diversity across the patient population. Scalp TCR repertoire analysis is complicated because resident alphabeta T cells in normal human skin are also sequenced, whereas mouse skin is dominated by gammadelta T cells. Scalp clonality and the number of expanded CD8+ clones among the top 100 scalp clones were significantly decreased by tofacitinib.

Read against the paper, the sample's time point label means: less than five weeks on oral tofacitinib. The sample's treatment or condition label, decoded: oral pan-JAK inhibitor, 5-10 mg twice daily. Lesional scalp punch biopsies and peripheral blood were collected from alopecia areata patients. PBMCs were separated by density centrifugation and stained for CD3, CD4 and CD8, after which CD4+ and CD8+ T cells were sorted on a FACSAria. The sample consisted of CD4+ T cells sorted from blood, taken at week 4, from a patient treated with tofacitinib. The sequence came from a human donor with alopecia areata. The chain links TRBV2 with TRBJ2-5; the D gene is unclear. The bases are TGTGCCAGCACTCTAGAGACCCAGTACTTC. Its amino acids are CASTLETQYF.